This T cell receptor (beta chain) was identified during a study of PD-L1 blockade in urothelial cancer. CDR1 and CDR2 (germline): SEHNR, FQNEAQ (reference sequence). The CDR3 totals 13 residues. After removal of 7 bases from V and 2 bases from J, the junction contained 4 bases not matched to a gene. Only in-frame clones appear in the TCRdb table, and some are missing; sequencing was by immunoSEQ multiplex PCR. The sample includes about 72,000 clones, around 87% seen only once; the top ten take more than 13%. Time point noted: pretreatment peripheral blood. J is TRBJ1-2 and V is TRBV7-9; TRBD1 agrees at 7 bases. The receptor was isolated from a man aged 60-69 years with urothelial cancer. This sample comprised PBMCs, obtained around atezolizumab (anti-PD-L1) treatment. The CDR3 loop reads CASTVGQNYGYTF. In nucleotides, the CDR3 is TGTGCCAGCACCGTGGGACAGAACTATGGCTACACCTTC. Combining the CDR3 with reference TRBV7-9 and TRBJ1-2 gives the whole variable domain DTGVSQNPRHKITKRGQNVTFRCDPISEHNRLYWYRQTLGQGPEFLTYFQNEAQLEKSRLLSDRFSAERPKGSFSTLEIQRTEQGDSAMYLCASTVGQNYGYTFGSGTRLTVV.